One sample yielded the 21 T cell receptor beta chains listed below, sequenced in a study of identical twins. TCRdb re-analysed the 5' RACE reads in MiXCR, keeping a single row per CDR3 protein. The table shows 1,800,000 or so distinct CDR3 sequences, with around a third occurring only once. Sequencing was performed on cord blood. The receptors shown here come from a newborn girl in good health.

V usage is TRBV6-1 and J usage is TRBJ2-5, with unresolved D. The CDR3 runs to 12 residues. V was clipped by 0 bases and J by 7 bases, with 6 bases between them. CDR1 MNHNS and CDR2 SASEGT come from the germline V gene. In DNA form, the CDR3 reads TGTGCCAGCAGTGAAGCCGGTGGGACCCAGTACTTC. Translating gives CASSEAGGTQYF.

The chain combines TRBV20-1 with TRBJ2-1; D is unclear. The germline V gene encodes CDR1 DFQATT and CDR2 SNEGSKA (reference sequence). The CDR3 is made up of 14 amino acids. V was pared by 3 bases and J by 0 bases, with 9 bases between. The CDR3 DNA reads as TGCAGTGCTAGCGGCGGTTACTCCTACAATGAGCAGTTCTTC. Translation gives CSASGGYSYNEQFF.

This chain links TRBV10-3 with TRBJ2-3; D perhaps matches TRBD1 (5 bases). Germline V gene lookup returns CDR1 ENHRY and CDR2 SYGVKD. This CDR3 comprises 14 residues. The V end lost 6 bases, the J end lost 4 bases, and 14 bases lay between the germline ends. CDR3 nucleotide sequence: TGTGCCATCAGCGGACAATCCCCCGCAGATACGCAGTATTTT. Its protein product is CAISGQSPADTQYF.

This chain links TRBV20-1 with TRBJ1-2, with D uncertain. Germline lookup yields CDR1 DFQATT and CDR2 SNEGSKA (reference sequence). CDR3 length equals 12 residues. Trimming pared 3 bases from V and 6 bases from J, leaving 11 bases between. The CDR3 reads CSASSQLDGYTF. The CDR3 DNA sequence: TGCAGTGCTAGTAGCCAGTTGGATGGCTACACCTTC.

The sample holds a few counts of this clonotype. This chain connects TRBV20-1 to TRBJ1-2; possible D gene TRBD1, 5 bases. Germline-derived CDR1 and CDR2 are DFQATT and SNEGSKA (reference sequence). This CDR3 has 22 amino acids. Trimming stripped 1 base from V and 8 bases from J, with 41 bases between. The CDR3 reads CSARGNPQSRYERRSGDWGYTF. The DNA of the CDR3 is TGCAGTGCTAGAGGAAATCCACAAAGCAGATATGAAAGGCGATCGGGGGATTGGGGCTACACCTTC.

This clonotype was counted only a few times. The chain is built from TRBV12-3 or TRBV12-4 and TRBJ2-5; D perhaps matches TRBD2 (5 bases). This CDR3 comprises 12 residues. V was clipped by 3 bases and J by 7 bases, with 9 bases between them. The CDR3 DNA follows: TGTGCCAGCAGTTTCTTTCGGGGGACCCAGTACTTC. It specifies CASSFFRGTQYF.

This chain links TRBV14 with TRBJ1-2; no definite D call. The germline V and J ends were trimmed by 1 base and 4 bases, with 10 bases remaining between them. CDR1 is SGHDN, CDR2 FVKESK, per germline. The CDR3 has 14 amino acids. The DNA for the CDR3 is TGTGCCAGCAGCCAAGGTGGACGGTTCTATGGCTACACCTTC. This codes for CASSQGGRFYGYTF.

In this sample, this clonotype turned up a few times. V is TRBV7-9 and J is TRBJ2-7; D unclear. V lost 1 base and J 0 bases, leaving 10 bases between the germline ends. The CDR3 consists of 15 residues. In germline, CDR1 is SEHNR, CDR2 FQNEAQ (reference sequence). The CDR3 DNA sequence: TGTGCCAGCAGCTTAGGTGGAATCCGCTCCTACGAGCAGTACTTC. This gives the protein CASSLGGIRSYEQYF.

The chain recombines TRBV18 with TRBJ2-5, with 7 bases matching TRBD2. The CDR3 totals 14 residues. Trimming at V came to 2 bases and at J to 5 bases, leaving 5 bases not matched to a gene. The germline CDR1 and CDR2 sequences are KGHSH and LQKENI. CDR3 nucleotide sequence: TGTGCCAGCTCACCATCTACTAGCGTGGAGACCCAGTACTTC. This codes for CASSPSTSVETQYF.

This clonotype was seen only a few times. V is TRBV12-3 or TRBV12-4 and J is TRBJ1-5, with D possibly TRBD1 on 5 matching bases. The length of the CDR3 is 16 residues. V was trimmed by 6 bases and J by 0 bases, leaving 15 bases between them. The CDR3 loop is CASSLHRGSSNQPQHF. DNA for the CDR3: TGTGCCAGCAGCCTTCACCGGGGGAGTAGCAATCAGCCCCAGCATTTT.

This clonotype was detected a few times. This chain links TRBV3-1 with TRBJ2-1; D gene ambiguous. Germline assignment: CDR1 LGHDT and CDR2 YNNKEL (reference sequence). This CDR3 spans 13 amino acids. Deletions cut 3 bases from V and 0 bases from J, with 3 bases between. This CDR3 reads CASSHGSYNEQFF. CDR3 in DNA: TGTGCCAGCAGCCATGGCTCCTACAATGAGCAGTTCTTC.

This clonotype was seen a few times. The chain carries TRBV20-1 and TRBJ2-3; 9 bases map to TRBD1. Unmatched junction bases numbered 8, after V lost 6 bases and J lost 4 bases. The CDR3 sequence is 14 residues long. Germline V gene data show CDR1 as DFQATT and CDR2 as SNEGSKA (reference sequence). The chain's CDR3 is CSAADRGRADTQYF. CDR3 in DNA: TGCAGTGCCGCGGACAGGGGAAGGGCAGATACGCAGTATTTT.

In this sample, this clonotype turned up many times. V and J are TRBV29-1 and TRBJ2-7; the match to TRBD1 covers 8 bases. Germline V lookup: CDR1 SQVTM, CDR2 ANQGSEA. V lost 2 bases to trimming and J lost 4 bases; unmatched junction nucleotides: 10. CDR3 length equals 15 residues. CDR3 DNA sequence: TGCAGCGTTGAAAAGGGTCAGGGGGCATCGTACGAGCAGTACTTC. Protein sequence: CSVEKGQGASYEQYF.

The chain is built from TRBV5-1 and TRBJ2-7; a possible D gene is TRBD2 (6 bases). Germline CDR1 SGHRS, CDR2 YFSETQ. The CDR3 spans 14 residues. V gave up 4 bases and J gave up 3 bases, with 14 bases separating them. CDR3 sequence: CASSRLTGDYEQYF. The CDR3 DNA reads TGCGCCAGCAGCCGTCTGACGGGGGACTACGAGCAGTACTTC.

The table lists this clonotype with many counts. The chain carries TRBV5-1 and TRBJ2-5; D call uncertain. Germline values: CDR1 SGHRS, CDR2 YFSETQ. CDR3 size: 12 residues. V gave up 4 bases and J gave up 0 bases, with 4 bases separating them. Written as DNA, the CDR3 is TGCGCCAGCAGCGACTACCAAGAGACCCAGTACTTC. Translating gives CASSDYQETQYF.

This CDR3 is CASRTPVTGRGYTF. The CDR3 nucleotides read TGTGCCAGCAGAACCCCGGTGACAGGGCGAGGCTACACCTTC. This chain joins TRBV28 and TRBJ1-2, with TRBD1 identical over 7 bases. V trimming: 6 bases; J trimming: 8 bases; junction bases outside the gene matches: 12. Germline CDR1 and CDR2: MDHEN and SYDVKM. The CDR3 has 14 residues.

The V gene is TRBV20-1, the J gene TRBJ1-4, with TRBD1 matching over 10 bases. The CDR3 runs 14 residues. Germline CDR1 reads DFQATT; CDR2 reads SNEGSKA (reference sequence). Unmatched junction bases numbered 5, after V lost 2 bases and J lost 8 bases. CDR3 sequence reads: CSARRTGGWEKLFF. CDR3 sequence (DNA): TGCAGTGCTAGACGGACAGGGGGGTGGGAAAAACTGTTTTTT.

In this sample, this clonotype turned up a few times. V usage is TRBV20-1 and J usage is TRBJ2-1; 14 bases fit TRBD2. Per germline, CDR1 DFQATT and CDR2 SNEGSKA (reference sequence). After removal of 3 bases from V and 4 bases from J, the junction contained 8 bases not matched to a gene. This CDR3 has 17 amino acids. Here the CDR3 DNA reads TGCAGTGCTAGGCCGACTAGCGGGGGGGCCAATTACAATGAGCAGTTCTTC. It is translated as CSARPTSGGANYNEQFF.

On this clonotype itself: The junction shows a germline mismatch at one end, possibly a read error. The rearrangement links TRBV9 to TRBJ2-7; 7 nucleotides agree with TRBD2. Germline-derived CDR1 and CDR2 are SGDLS and YYNGEE. This CDR3 comprises 13 residues. For the CDR3, the DNA is TGTGCCAGCGGCGTAGGGACTACCTACGAGCAGTACTTC. As protein: CASGVGTTYEQYF.

A few counts support this clonotype. This chain links TRBV6-6 with TRBJ1-5; tentative D call: TRBD1 (6 bases). The V end was cut by 2 bases, the J end by 5 bases, with 16 bases between. CDR1 MNHNY and CDR2 SVGAGI come from the germline V gene (reference sequence). This CDR3 is built from 16 residues. The CDR3 DNA reads as TGTGCCAGCAGTTACGACCACCTGGCAGGGGATCAGCCCCAGCATTTT. This translates into CASSYDHLAGDQPQHF.

Only a few counts were recorded for this clonotype. The chain joins TRBV11-1 to TRBJ2-6; 11 positions match TRBD2. V shed 7 bases and J 0 bases; nucleotides not matched to a gene: 8. The CDR3 consists of 18 residues. Germline loops: CDR1 SGHAT, CDR2 FQDESV (reference sequence). The CDR3 region is CASTPGLAGLSGANVLTF. The CDR3 DNA reads TGTGCCAGCACACCCGGACTAGCGGGCCTCTCTGGGGCCAACGTCCTGACTTTC.